The clone carrying this TCR beta chain was counted only a few times. The CDR3 totals 14 residues. Germline CDR1 reads MGHRA; CDR2 reads YSYEKL. V shed 0 bases and J shed 0 bases, with 3 bases lying between them. Amplification yielded TCR beta CDR3 regions, with RNA transcripts as the source. The TCR CDR3 was amplified in a first-round RT-PCR using the HTBI primer set. One entry per CDR3 protein results from TCRdb running MiXCR on the multiplex PCR reads. The sample holds 150,000 to 200,000 distinct CDR3 sequences, about 9.4% seen once. This entry belongs to a study of T cells in Graves' hyperthyroidism and ophthalmopathy.

The sequenced material came from blood. The source of this sequence is a woman younger than 35 with Graves' hyperthyroidism that later progressed to Graves' ophthalmopathy. V gene TRBV4-1 combines with J gene TRBJ1-5; no clear D gene. This chain's CDR3 is CASSQEASNQPQHF. The CDR3 DNA reads TGCGCCAGCAGCCAAGAAGCTAGCAATCAGCCCCAGCATTTT.